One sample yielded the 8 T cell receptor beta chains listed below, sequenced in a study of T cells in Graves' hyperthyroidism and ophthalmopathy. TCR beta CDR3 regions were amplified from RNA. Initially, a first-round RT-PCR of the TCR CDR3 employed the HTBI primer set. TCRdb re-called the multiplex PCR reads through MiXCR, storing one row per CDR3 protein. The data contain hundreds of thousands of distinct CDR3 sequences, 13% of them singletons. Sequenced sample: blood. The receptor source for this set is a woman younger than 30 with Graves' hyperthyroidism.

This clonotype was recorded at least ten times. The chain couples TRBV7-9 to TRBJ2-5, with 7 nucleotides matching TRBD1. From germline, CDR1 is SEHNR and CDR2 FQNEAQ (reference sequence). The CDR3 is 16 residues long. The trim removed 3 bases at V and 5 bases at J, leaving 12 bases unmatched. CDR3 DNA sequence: TGTGCCAGCAGCTTTAAACCGACAGGGTCTGGGGAGACCCAGTACTTC. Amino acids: CASSFKPTGSGETQYF.

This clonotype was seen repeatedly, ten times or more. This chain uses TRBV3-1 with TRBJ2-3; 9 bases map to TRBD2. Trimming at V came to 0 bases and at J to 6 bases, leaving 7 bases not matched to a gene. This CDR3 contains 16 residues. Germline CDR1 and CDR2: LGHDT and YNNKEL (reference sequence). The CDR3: CASSQEQLAGRDTQYF. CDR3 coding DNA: TGTGCCAGCAGCCAAGAACAGCTAGCGGGAAGGGATACGCAGTATTTT.

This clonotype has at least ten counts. CDR3 amino acids: CASSPRGGTLEAFF. The CDR3 region has the DNA TGTGCCAGCAGTCCCAGGGGGGGAACACTGGAAGCTTTCTTT. J is TRBJ1-1 and V is TRBV12-3 or TRBV12-4, with 7 bases aligning to TRBD1. J was trimmed by 8 bases and V by 5 bases; bases with no gene match: 11. The CDR3 has 14 residues.

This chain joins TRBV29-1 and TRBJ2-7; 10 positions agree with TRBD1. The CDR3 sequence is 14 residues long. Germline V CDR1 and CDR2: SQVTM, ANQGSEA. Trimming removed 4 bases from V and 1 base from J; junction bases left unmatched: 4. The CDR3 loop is CSVGRDRGSYEQYF. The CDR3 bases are TGCAGCGTTGGCCGGGACAGGGGATCCTACGAGCAGTACTTC.

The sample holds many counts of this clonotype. The CDR3: CAWPGGGRDGYTF. Here the CDR3 DNA reads TGTGCCTGGCCGGGAGGGGGCAGAGACGGCTACACCTTC. The chain carries TRBV30 and TRBJ1-2; 7 positions match TRBD1. The V and J ends lost 5 bases and 8 bases, in that order; junction bases with no gene match: 11. Germline V gene data show CDR1 as GTSNPN and CDR2 as SVGIG (reference sequence). This CDR3 region has 13 residues.

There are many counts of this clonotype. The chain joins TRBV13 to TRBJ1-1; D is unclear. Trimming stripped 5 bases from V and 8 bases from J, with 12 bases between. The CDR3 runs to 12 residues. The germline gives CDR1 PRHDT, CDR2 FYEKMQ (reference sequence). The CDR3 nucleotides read TGTGCCAGCAGCCCTTATACGAGAGAAGCTTTCTTT. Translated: CASSPYTREAFF. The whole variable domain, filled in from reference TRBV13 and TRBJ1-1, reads AAGVIQSPRHLIKEKRETATLKCYPIPRHDTVYWYQQGPGQDPQFLISFYEKMQSDKGSIPDRFSAQQFSDYHSELNMSSLELGDSALYFCASSPYTREAFFGQGTRLTVV.

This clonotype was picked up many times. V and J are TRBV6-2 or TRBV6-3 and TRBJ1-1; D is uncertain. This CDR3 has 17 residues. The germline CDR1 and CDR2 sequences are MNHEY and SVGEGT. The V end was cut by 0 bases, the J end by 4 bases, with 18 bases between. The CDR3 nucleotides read TGTGCCAGCAGTTACTCCCCGTTACGCCCCACGAGCACTGAAGCTTTCTTT. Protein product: CASSYSPLRPTSTEAFF.

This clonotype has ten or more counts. This CDR3 reads CASSLGRQGHQPQHF. The CDR3 nucleotides read TGTGCCAGCAGTTTAGGGAGACAGGGCCATCAGCCCCAGCATTTT. This rearrangement joins TRBV28 to TRBJ1-5; 7 bases match TRBD1. This CDR3 has 15 residues. Germline V gives CDR1 MDHEN, CDR2 SYDVKM. V shed 2 bases and J 5 bases; nucleotides not matched to a gene: 6.